One sample yielded the 8 T cell receptor beta chains listed below, sequenced in a study of shared clonotypes between healthy human individuals. Terminally differentiated effector memory CD45RA+ cells were excluded from the naive CD8 cells, which were CD45RO-negative and positively selected for CCR7. Only in-frame clones appear in the TCRdb table, and some are missing; sequencing was by immunoSEQ multiplex PCR. This table has some 630,000 clones, 95% to 97% appearing once. The sequenced sample was naive CD8+ T cells sorted from blood. The receptors shown here come from a woman under 40 in good health.

This clone was seen once. V gene TRBV9 combines with J gene TRBJ2-1; no clear D gene. The CDR3 extends over 13 amino acids. The germline V and J ends were trimmed by 8 bases and 7 bases, with 16 bases remaining between them. CDR1 SGDLS and CDR2 YYNGEE come from the germline V gene. The CDR3 DNA sequence: TGTGCCAGTTCGCCGCCACAAGCGAATGAGCAGTTCTTC. It is translated as CASSPPQANEQFF. Full variable domain (outside the CDR3, taken from reference TRBV9 and TRBJ2-1): DSGVTQTPKHLITATGQRVTLRCSPRSGDLSVYWYQQSLDQGLQFLIQYYNGEERAKGNILERFSAQQFPDLHSELNLSSLELGDSALYFCASSPPQANEQFFGPGTRLTVL.

The chain has TRBV7-9 and TRBJ2-2; 9 bases agree with TRBD2. This CDR3 spans 17 amino acids. CDR1 is SEHNR and CDR2 is FQNEAQ in the germline V gene (reference sequence). V trimming: 0 bases; J trimming: 2 bases; junction bases outside the gene matches: 4. CDR3 sequence reads: CASSLASGSRNTGELFF. DNA of the CDR3: TGTGCCAGCAGCTTAGCTAGCGGGAGCCGAAACACCGGGGAGCTGTTTTTT.

J is TRBJ1-5 and V is TRBV7-8; tentative D call: TRBD1 (5 bases). The CDR3 has 17 residues. CDR1 and CDR2 (germline): SGHVS, FQNEAQ. V shed 1 base and J shed 0 bases, with 13 bases lying between them. DNA for the CDR3: TGTGCCAGCAGCTTAGATAGGGGCAGATATAGCAATCAGCCCCAGCATTTT. Translated, it gives CASSLDRGRYSNQPQHF.

The chain combines TRBV4-2 with TRBJ2-7; 7 bases are a match to TRBD1. This CDR3 contains 14 residues. Germline V gene lookup returns CDR1 LGHNA and CDR2 YNFKEQ. The trim removed 4 bases at V and 2 bases at J, leaving 5 bases unmatched. The CDR3 spells CASSLDRDAYEQYF. For the CDR3, the DNA is TGTGCCAGCAGCCTAGACAGGGATGCCTACGAGCAGTACTTC.

This clone was observed a handful of times. The chain couples TRBV29-1 to TRBJ1-1, with 10 bases lining up with TRBD1. CDR3 size: 14 residues. V shed 4 bases, J shed 5 bases, and the junction held 7 bases outside the gene matches. Germline assignment: CDR1 SQVTM and CDR2 ANQGSEA. CDR3 nucleotides: TGCAGCGTTGCCCCGGGACAGGGGTGGACTGAAGCTTTCTTT. Translation gives CSVAPGQGWTEAFF.

The chain is built from TRBV28 and TRBJ1-1, with D maybe TRBD1 (6 bases). Trimming cost V 2 bases and J 1 base, with 14 bases left between them. CDR3 length equals 16 residues. Germline CDR1 is MDHEN and CDR2 is SYDVKM. The CDR3: CASSLAPWGQNTEAFF. CDR3 nucleotides: TGTGCCAGCAGTTTAGCCCCATGGGGACAGAACACTGAAGCTTTCTTT.

The chain combines TRBV7-7 with TRBJ2-7; D is perhaps TRBD1 (5 bases). This CDR3 has 15 amino acids. V lost 6 bases, J lost 2 bases, and 17 bases lay in between. Germline values: CDR1 SSHAT, CDR2 FNYEAQ (reference sequence). The CDR3 DNA sequence: TGTGCCAGCAGTGAAGCAGGGCAGGGTACCTACGAGCAGTACTTC. Protein sequence: CASSEAGQGTYEQYF.

Of note for this clone: Additional DNA sequences in this sample encode the identical CDR3. This chain links TRBV27 with TRBJ1-5, with a weak D call TRBD1 (6 bases). The CDR3 has 15 residues. V was trimmed by 2 bases and J by 2 bases, leaving 10 bases between them. CDR1 and CDR2 (germline): MNHEY, SMNVEV (reference sequence). In DNA, the CDR3 is TGTGCCAGCAGTTTAGGCAGGGGAGGCAATCAGCCCCAGCATTTT. Its translation is CASSLGRGGNQPQHF.